This T cell receptor beta chain is drawn from a study of cytomegalovirus exposure and HLA in healthy donors (TCRdb year 2017). Broadly, across the study: According to a later analysis, one platform produced both the approximately 110 validation repertoires and the 670 or so repertoires of the first cohort. The study aimed to test whether signatures of past pathogen exposure could be identified by cataloging public T cell receptors. In addition to the first cohort of hundreds of subjects, a separate validation cohort of 100 to 150 different subjects was used. High-throughput TCR immunosequencing, statistical association of individual TCRs with disease status, and machine learning were combined to predict cytomegalovirus infection status. What the work shows at the level of the full study, not this receptor alone: In vitro tests confirmed that three of the cytomegalovirus-associated TCR beta chains recognize cytomegalovirus antigens. Most TCR sequences were observed very rarely across donors, whereas some public TCRs were present in many individuals. The authors suggested that the approach could potentially be generalized to other disease states and immunological phenotypes. A later analysis had no HLA typing for the validation cohort, so co-occurrence there was scored across all 130 or so repertoires. A total of roughly 160 TCR beta chains were listed by the study as associated with cytomegalovirus. The classifier was reported to diagnose cytomegalovirus status with high specificity and sensitivity in both the original cohort and the validation cohort. In a later analysis, TCRs clustered in the first cohort were found to also tend to co-occur in the 120 or so validation repertoires, with 94% of cluster scores above 0.

Receptor libraries were prepared by the immunoSEQ multiplex PCR assay. Turning to the authors' computational methods: A statistical classification framework was built for diagnosing cytomegalovirus status from the catalog of TCR beta chain sequences. The table comes from immuneACCESS by way of TCRdb, which keeps in-frame sequences with V and J called. Part of the clones is missing from these tables; in studies checked, under half for an unresolved V gene and the rest for unknown reasons. V, J and clone size are taken as reported in that table, and D and trimming were inferred from the DNA itself. The sample contains fewer than 60,000 clones, roughly 93% of them found a single time. The top ten clonotypes cover over 1.5% of the sample. CDR1 and CDR2 are drawn from the germline V gene (reference sequence): SEHNR, FQNEAQ. The CDR3 runs 15 residues from the cysteine to the phenylalanine. Only the CDR3 region is kept as DNA, spanning 45 bases read in frame from base 1. The V end loses 4 bases and the J end loses 0 bases, and a stretch of 10 bases separates them.

The donors belonged to the validation cohort of around 110 subjects, which was separate from the roughly 700-subject first cohort. As regards this clone: Its antigen is unknown. Base quality data are lacking; no much larger clone is found one base away.

In this chain, TRBV7-9 is recombined with TRBJ1-5; the D segment cannot be called with confidence. This clonotype was obtained from a young woman in good health and CMV-seropositive. The sequenced sample was PBMCs. The bases read TGTGCCAGCAGCTCAGCAGGAGATAGCAATCAGCCCCAGCATTTT. It is translated as CASSSAGDSNQPQHF.